These 22 T cell receptor beta chains were all obtained from the same sample, sequenced in a study of regulatory T cells in long-lasting Graves disease (dated by TCRdb to the early 2020s). Library construction relied on multiplex PCR. The sample was run on an Illumina HiSeq 4000. CDR3 regions were amplified by Arm-PCR with iRepertoire HTBI primers to construct TCR beta libraries. The raw public data were reprocessed by TCRdb itself: fastp quality trimming at Q25, MiXCR clonotype calling, in-frame beta chains only. Here each entry gathers all rows of one CDR3 protein and keeps the most common genes and DNA. The sample table lists a few hundred thousand distinct CDR3 sequences, approximately 23% of them with a count of one. The ten largest make up around 13% of the sample. Interpreted using the paper, the time point label stands for: persistent/refractory GD, antithyroid drugs over 5 years with positive TRAb. RNA was extracted from PBMCs in TRIzol for both TCR sequencing and RNA sequencing.

This specimen consisted of peripheral blood mononuclear cells (PBMCs), obtained when the disease was refractory, from a patient treated with antithyroid drugs. The receptors derive from a female donor with Graves disease.

This clonotype was counted at least ten times. The rearrangement links TRBV6-1 to TRBJ1-1; perhaps TRBD1 as D (6 bases). The germline V gene encodes CDR1 MNHNS and CDR2 SASEGT. This CDR3 comprises 13 residues. Trimming stripped 6 bases from V and 6 bases from J, with 14 bases between. The CDR3 sequence: CASSGPGVSEAFF. In DNA form, the CDR3 reads TGTGCCAGCAGCGGCCCAGGGGTCTCTGAAGCTTTCTTT.

This clonotype was counted between two and nine times. The J gene is TRBJ1-6, the V gene TRBV19; D unresolved. Trimming pared 5 bases from V and 11 bases from J, leaving 13 bases between. The CDR3 length is 13 residues. Germline loops: CDR1 LNHDA, CDR2 SQIVND (reference sequence). CDR3 amino acids: CASSVDRWTPLHF. CDR3 nucleotide sequence: TGTGCCAGTAGTGTGGACCGTTGGACACCCCTCCACTTT. Full variable domain (remainder filled in from reference TRBV19 and TRBJ1-6): DGGITQSPKYLFRKEGQNVTLSCEQNLNHDAMYWYRQDPGQGLRLIYYSQIVNDFQKGDIAEGYSVSREKKESFPLTVTSAQKNPTAFYLCASSVDRWTPLHFGNGTRLTVT.

This clonotype was seen at least ten times. The V call is TRBV7-9, the J call TRBJ1-1; perhaps TRBD1 as D (6 bases). Germline values: CDR1 SEHNR, CDR2 FQNEAQ (reference sequence). V was pared by 2 bases and J by 4 bases, with 14 bases between. The CDR3 has 15 amino acids. The CDR3 reads CASSLTGARGTEAFF. DNA for the CDR3: TGTGCCAGCAGCTTAACGGGGGCCCGGGGCACTGAAGCTTTCTTT.

V usage is TRBV6-1 and J usage is TRBJ2-5; perhaps TRBD1 as D (6 bases). Germline V CDR1 and CDR2: MNHNS, SASEGT. V was shortened by 5 bases and J by 1 base, with 14 bases between the two germline ends. The CDR3 loop spans 15 amino acids. The CDR3 DNA is TGTGCCAGCAGTAAATCTACAGGGATCCAAGAGACCCAGTACTTC. The encoded protein is CASSKSTGIQETQYF.

A single count supports this clonotype. J is TRBJ1-1 and V is TRBV9; perhaps TRBD1 as D (6 bases). Germline V gene data show CDR1 as SGDLS and CDR2 as YYNGEE. V was cut by 0 bases and J by 3 bases, with 15 bases left in between. CDR3 length: 16 residues. The CDR3 loop is CASSVGVQGVHTEAFF. In DNA, the CDR3 is TGTGCCAGCAGCGTAGGGGTACAGGGTGTACACACTGAAGCTTTCTTT.

CDR3 in amino acids: CASSLMSWSQPQHF. The DNA for the CDR3 is TGTGCCAGCAGCTTAATGAGTTGGTCTCAGCCCCAGCATTTT. This sequence joins TRBV2 and TRBJ1-5; no clear D gene. The ends were cut back, 6 bases at V and 6 bases at J, with 15 bases in the middle. CDR1 and CDR2 from the germline V gene are SNHLY and FYNNEI. This CDR3 spans 14 amino acids.

Comments on this clonotype: This may be a read error, as it is one base from a much larger clone. The V gene is TRBV15, the J gene TRBJ2-7; D is uncertain. Germline V gives CDR1 LNHNV, CDR2 YYDKDF (reference sequence). With 1 base removed from V and 6 bases from J, the gap between germline ends came to 19 bases. The CDR3 has 16 amino acids. As DNA, the CDR3 is TGTGCCACCAGCAGAGGCGGCACCCAACCGACCTGCGAGCAGTACTTC. The encoded protein is CATSRGGTQPTCEQYF.

The chain joins TRBV5-6 to TRBJ2-5; D may match TRBD1 or TRBD2 (5 bases each). Germline CDR1 is SGHDT and CDR2 is YYEEEE. V was pared by 3 bases and J by 0 bases, with 12 bases between. The CDR3 length is 15 residues. CDR3 loop: CASSSLQGDQETQYF. The CDR3 region has the DNA TGTGCCAGCAGCTCCCTCCAGGGAGACCAAGAGACCCAGTACTTC.

The table lists this clonotype with many counts. The chain couples TRBV6-1 to TRBJ2-5; tentative D call: TRBD1 (6 bases). Trimming took 4 bases from V and 2 from J, leaving 14 bases between them. Germline V CDR1 and CDR2: MNHNS, SASEGT. This CDR3 is 15 amino acids long. The CDR3 protein is CASSVQQGPQETQYF. The CDR3 bases are TGTGCCAGCAGTGTACAACAGGGTCCACAAGAGACCCAGTACTTC.

This clonotype occurred a few times. V is TRBV20-1 and J is TRBJ1-4; possibly TRBD1 for D (6 bases). Germline V gives CDR1 DFQATT, CDR2 SNEGSKA (reference sequence). The V gene lost 5 bases and the J gene lost 1 base, with 14 bases spanning the gap. This CDR3 is built from 15 residues. CDR3 protein: CSASYRDGTNEKLFF. The CDR3 nucleotides are TGCAGTGCTTCGTACAGGGACGGAACTAATGAAAAACTGTTTTTT.

The chain employs TRBV30 and TRBJ1-6; 9 nucleotides match TRBD1. CDR3 length: 14 residues. Germline CDR1 and CDR2: GTSNPN and SVGIG (reference sequence). Trimming took 1 base from V and 8 from J; bases not matched to a gene: 3. The CDR3 region has the DNA TGTGCCTGGAGTGGGACAGGGGATGATTCACCCCTCCACTTT. Translation: CAWSGTGDDSPLHF.

The chain carries TRBV6-2 or TRBV6-3 and TRBJ2-3; D is possibly TRBD1 or TRBD2 (5 bases each). The V gene lost 2 bases and the J gene lost 6 bases, with 12 bases spanning the gap. The germline V gene encodes CDR1 MNHEY and CDR2 SVGEGT. This CDR3 has 14 residues. The CDR3 bases are TGTGCCAGCAGTTACCTCCGAGGGGTTGATACGCAGTATTTT. The encoded protein is CASSYLRGVDTQYF.

This clonotype was detected a few times. The chain is built from TRBV6-1 and TRBJ1-1, with a tentative D call TRBD1 (5 bases). The CDR3 sequence is 16 residues long. The germline V gene has CDR1 MNHNS and CDR2 SASEGT. V was clipped by 7 bases and J by 0 bases, with 18 bases between them. In DNA, the CDR3 is TGTGCCAGCACCTCCCGCGGGGGGACCATGAACACTGAAGCTTTCTTT. Translation: CASTSRGGTMNTEAFF.

Of note for this clonotype: The junction departs from germline at one end; a sequencing error may be responsible. This chain joins TRBV5-5 and TRBJ1-1; D is undetermined. Germline V lookup: CDR1 SGHKS, CDR2 YYEKEE (reference sequence). The CDR3 runs 11 residues. DNA for the CDR3: TGTGCCAGCAGCCTCCGTACTGAAGCTCTCTTT. Protein: CASSLRTEALF.

The chain uses TRBV6-2 or TRBV6-3 and TRBJ2-4; 7 nucleotides line up with TRBD1. Germline loops: CDR1 MNHEY, CDR2 SVGEGT. With V trimmed by 6 bases and J by 6 bases, 17 bases remained unmatched. The CDR3 spans 17 residues. The CDR3 reads CASSLRGGTAVVNIQYF. The CDR3 DNA is TGTGCCAGCAGCCTACGGGGTGGGACAGCAGTTGTAAACATTCAGTACTTC.

The genes are TRBV6-2 or TRBV6-3 and TRBJ2-6, with 7 bases identical to TRBD2. With V trimmed by 2 bases and J by 0 bases, 4 bases remained unmatched. CDR1 is MNHEY and CDR2 is SVGEGT in the germline V gene. The CDR3 contains 17 residues. The chain's CDR3 is CASSYGAGISGANVLTF. CDR3 in DNA: TGTGCCAGCAGTTACGGAGCGGGGATCTCTGGGGCCAACGTCCTGACTTTC.

Comment on this clonotype: It may be a read error: a sequence one base away is much more abundant. The chain is built from TRBV6-2 or TRBV6-3 and TRBJ1-2; 8 bases map to TRBD1. Germline V lookup: CDR1 MNHEY, CDR2 SVGEGT. The J segment lost 5 bases and the V segment lost 5 bases, leaving 10 bases of the junction unmatched. The CDR3 totals 15 residues. For the CDR3, the DNA is TGTGCCAGCAGTGGGTCTAGGACAGGGCGTTATGGCTACACCTTC. Encoded protein: CASSGSRTGRYGYTF.

This clonotype has more than one count but fewer than ten. The chain uses TRBV4-2 and TRBJ2-2; D perhaps matches TRBD2 (6 bases). Germline V gives CDR1 LGHNA, CDR2 YNFKEQ. This CDR3 contains 15 residues. The V gene lost 0 bases and the J gene lost 4 bases, with 9 bases spanning the gap. The CDR3 DNA sequence: TGTGCCAGCAGCCAAGAGGGGACTTTCACCGGGGAGCTGTTTTTT. This gives the protein CASSQEGTFTGELFF.

Concerning this clonotype: A much more abundant neighbour one base away suggests this may be a read error. The chain is built from TRBV28 and TRBJ1-2; TRBD1 is a possible D gene (5 bases). Germline V gives CDR1 MDHEN, CDR2 SYDVKM. The CDR3 consists of 12 residues. CDR3 amino acids: CAGSADSDGYTF. The CDR3 region has the DNA TGTGCCGGCAGTGCCGACAGTGATGGCTACACCTTC.

The chain recombines TRBV29-1 with TRBJ1-2; tentative D call: TRBD1 (5 bases). Per germline, CDR1 SQVTM and CDR2 ANQGSEA. CDR3 length equals 12 residues. Trimming shortened V by 8 bases and J by 9 bases, and 19 bases separated the two germline ends. DNA for the CDR3: TGCAGCACTCAGCGGGACGGCCGTAGCTACACCTTC. Amino acid sequence: CSTQRDGRSYTF.

The table lists this clonotype with many counts. The chain combines TRBV6-2 or TRBV6-3 with TRBJ2-7; no reliable D call. The CDR3 is 15 residues long. V lost 4 bases and J lost 2, with 15 bases in between. Germline lookup yields CDR1 MNHEY and CDR2 SVGEGT. Here the CDR3 DNA reads TGTGCCAGCAGTTGGTCCAGGAGAGTTGCCTACGAGCAGTACTTC. Translating it yields CASSWSRRVAYEQYF.

The chain links TRBV28 to TRBJ2-7, with D tentatively TRBD1 (6 bases). Trimming took off 7 bases at V and 1 base at J, with 17 bases between the two ends. CDR1 and CDR2 (germline): MDHEN, SYDVKM. The CDR3 extends over 15 amino acids. DNA of the CDR3: TGTGCCAGCACCCCCCGGGACACTCCTTCCTACGAGCAGTACTTC. Amino acids: CASTPRDTPSYEQYF.